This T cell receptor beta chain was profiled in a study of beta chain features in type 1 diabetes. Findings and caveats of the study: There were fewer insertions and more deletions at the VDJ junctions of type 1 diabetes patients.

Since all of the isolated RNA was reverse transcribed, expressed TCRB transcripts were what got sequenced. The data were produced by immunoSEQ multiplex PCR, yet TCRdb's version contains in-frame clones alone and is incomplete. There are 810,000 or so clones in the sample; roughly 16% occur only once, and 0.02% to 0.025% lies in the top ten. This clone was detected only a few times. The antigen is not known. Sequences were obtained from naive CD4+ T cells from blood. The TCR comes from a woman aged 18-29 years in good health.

The CDR3 reads CASSVVLGQGGITDTQYF. CDR3 nucleotides: TGTGCCAGCAGTGTGGTTCTGGGACAGGGAGGGATCACAGATACGCAGTATTTT. V is TRBV25-1 and J is TRBJ2-3; 9 nucleotides align to TRBD1. This CDR3 region has 18 residues. After removal of 4 bases from V and 2 bases from J, the junction contained 13 bases not matched to a gene. Germline V gene sequence: CDR1 MGHDK, CDR2 SYGVNS.